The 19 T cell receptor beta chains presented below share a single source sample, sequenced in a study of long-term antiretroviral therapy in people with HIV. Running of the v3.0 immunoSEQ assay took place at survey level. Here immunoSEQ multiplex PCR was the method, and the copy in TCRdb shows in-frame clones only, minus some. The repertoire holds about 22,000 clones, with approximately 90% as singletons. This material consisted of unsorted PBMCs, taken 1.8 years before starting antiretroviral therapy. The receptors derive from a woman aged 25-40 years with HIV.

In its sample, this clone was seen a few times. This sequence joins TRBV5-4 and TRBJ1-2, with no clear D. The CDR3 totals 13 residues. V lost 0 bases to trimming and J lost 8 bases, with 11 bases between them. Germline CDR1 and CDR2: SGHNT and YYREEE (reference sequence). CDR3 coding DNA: TGTGCCAGCAGCTTGGGAGGTGGCGAGGGCTACACCTTC. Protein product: CASSLGGGEGYTF.

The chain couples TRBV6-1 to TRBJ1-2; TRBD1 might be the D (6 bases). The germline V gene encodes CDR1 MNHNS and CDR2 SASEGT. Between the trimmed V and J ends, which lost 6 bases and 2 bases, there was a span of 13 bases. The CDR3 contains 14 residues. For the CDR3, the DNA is TGTGCCAGCAGCCCTATGGACAGAAACTATGGCTACACCTTC. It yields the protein CASSPMDRNYGYTF.

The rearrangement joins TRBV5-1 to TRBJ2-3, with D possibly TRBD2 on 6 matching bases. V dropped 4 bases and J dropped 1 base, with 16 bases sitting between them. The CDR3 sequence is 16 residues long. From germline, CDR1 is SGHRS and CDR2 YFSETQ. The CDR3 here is CASSAGRREGTDTQYF. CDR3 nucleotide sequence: TGCGCCAGCAGCGCAGGACGAAGGGAGGGCACAGATACGCAGTATTTT.

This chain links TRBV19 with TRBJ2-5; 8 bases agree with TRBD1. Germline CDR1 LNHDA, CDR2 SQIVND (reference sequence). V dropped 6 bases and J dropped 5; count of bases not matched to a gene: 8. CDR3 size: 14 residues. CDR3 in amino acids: CASRTGGLGETQYF. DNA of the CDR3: TGTGCCAGTAGAACAGGGGGATTAGGGGAGACCCAGTACTTC.

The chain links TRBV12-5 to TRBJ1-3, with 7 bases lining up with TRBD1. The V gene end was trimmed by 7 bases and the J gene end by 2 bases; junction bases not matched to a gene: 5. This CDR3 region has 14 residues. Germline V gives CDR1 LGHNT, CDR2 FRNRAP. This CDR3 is CASVLTGAGNTIYF. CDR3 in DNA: TGTGCTAGTGTCCTCACAGGGGCTGGAAACACCATATATTTT.

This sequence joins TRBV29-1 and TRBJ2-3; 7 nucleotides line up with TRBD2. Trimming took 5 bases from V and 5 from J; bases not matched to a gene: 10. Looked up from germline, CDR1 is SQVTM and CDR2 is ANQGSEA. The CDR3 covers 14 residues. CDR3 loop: CSVRASGAGDTQYF. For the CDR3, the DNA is TGCAGCGTTAGGGCTAGCGGAGCCGGAGATACGCAGTATTTT.

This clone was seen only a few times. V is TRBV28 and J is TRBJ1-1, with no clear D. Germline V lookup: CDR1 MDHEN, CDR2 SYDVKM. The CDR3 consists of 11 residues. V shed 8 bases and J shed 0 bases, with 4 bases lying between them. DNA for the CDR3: TGTGCCAGCGTCATGAACACTGAAGCTTTCTTT. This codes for CASVMNTEAFF.

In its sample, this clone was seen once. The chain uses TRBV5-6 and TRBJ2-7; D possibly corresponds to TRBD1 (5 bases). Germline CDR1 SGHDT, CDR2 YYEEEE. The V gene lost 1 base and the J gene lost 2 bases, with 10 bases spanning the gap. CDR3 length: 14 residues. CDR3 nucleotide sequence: TGTGCCAGCAGCTTGTCAGGGTATCCCTACGAGCAGTACGTC. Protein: CASSLSGYPYEQYV.

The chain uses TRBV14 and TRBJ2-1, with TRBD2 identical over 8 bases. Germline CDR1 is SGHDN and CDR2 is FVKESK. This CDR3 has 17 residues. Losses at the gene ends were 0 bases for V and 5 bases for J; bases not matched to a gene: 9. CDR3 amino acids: CASSQDLSSGVNNEQFF. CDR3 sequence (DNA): TGTGCCAGCAGCCAAGATCTCAGTAGCGGGGTTAACAATGAGCAGTTCTTC.

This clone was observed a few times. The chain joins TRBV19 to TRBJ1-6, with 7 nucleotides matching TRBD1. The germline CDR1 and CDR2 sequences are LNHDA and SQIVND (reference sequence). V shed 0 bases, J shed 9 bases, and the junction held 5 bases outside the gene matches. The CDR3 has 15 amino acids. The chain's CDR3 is CASSIEGGGPSPLHF. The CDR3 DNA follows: TGTGCCAGTAGTATAGAAGGAGGGGGCCCTTCACCCCTCCACTTT. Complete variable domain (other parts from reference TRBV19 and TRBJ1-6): DGGITQSPKYLFRKEGQNVTLSCEQNLNHDAMYWYRQDPGQGLRLIYYSQIVNDFQKGDIAEGYSVSREKKESFPLTVTSAQKNPTAFYLCASSIEGGGPSPLHFGNGTRLTVT.

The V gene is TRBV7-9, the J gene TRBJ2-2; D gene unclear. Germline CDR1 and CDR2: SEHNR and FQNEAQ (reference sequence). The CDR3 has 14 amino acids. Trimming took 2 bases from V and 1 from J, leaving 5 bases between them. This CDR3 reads CASSLPWNTGELFF. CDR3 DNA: TGTGCCAGCAGCTTACCCTGGAACACCGGGGAGCTGTTTTTT.

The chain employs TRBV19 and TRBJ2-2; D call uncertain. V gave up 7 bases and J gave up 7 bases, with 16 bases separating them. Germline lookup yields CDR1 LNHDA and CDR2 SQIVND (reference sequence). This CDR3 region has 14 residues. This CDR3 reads CASTLSGLGGELFF. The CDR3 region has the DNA TGTGCCAGTACCCTTTCAGGTTTAGGCGGGGAGCTGTTTTTT.

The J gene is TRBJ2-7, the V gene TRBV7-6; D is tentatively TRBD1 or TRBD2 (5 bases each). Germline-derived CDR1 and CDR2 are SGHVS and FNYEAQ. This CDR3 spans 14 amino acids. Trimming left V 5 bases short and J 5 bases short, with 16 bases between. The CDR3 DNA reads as TGTGCCAGCAGCCGTGGGGGATCTCTGGACGAGCAGTACTTC. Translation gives CASSRGGSLDEQYF.

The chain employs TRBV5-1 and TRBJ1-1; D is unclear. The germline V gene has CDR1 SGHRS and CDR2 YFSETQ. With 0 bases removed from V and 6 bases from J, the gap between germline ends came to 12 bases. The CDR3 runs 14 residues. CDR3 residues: CASSLVEGSAEAFF. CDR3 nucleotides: TGCGCCAGCAGCTTGGTTGAGGGATCGGCTGAAGCTTTCTTT.

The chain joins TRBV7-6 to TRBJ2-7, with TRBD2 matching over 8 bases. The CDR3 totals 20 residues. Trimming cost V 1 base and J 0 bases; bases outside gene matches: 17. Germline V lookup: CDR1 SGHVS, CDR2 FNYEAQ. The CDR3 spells CASSLGPSGGTITNSYEQYF. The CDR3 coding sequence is TGTGCCAGCAGCTTAGGCCCCAGCGGGGGCACAATCACAAACTCCTACGAGCAGTACTTC. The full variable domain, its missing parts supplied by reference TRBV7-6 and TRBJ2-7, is GAGVSQSPRYKVTKRGQDVALRCDPISGHVSLYWYRQALGQGPEFLTYFNYEAQQDKSGLPNDRFSAERPEGSISTLTIQRTEQRDSAMYRCASSLGPSGGTITNSYEQYFGPGTRLTVT.

CDR3 sequence: CASSEDRGTEAFF. For the CDR3, the DNA is TGTGCCAGCAGTGAAGACAGGGGTACTGAAGCTTTCTTT. The J gene is TRBJ1-1, the V gene TRBV2, with TRBD1 matching over 7 bases. The CDR3 contains 13 residues. Losses at the gene ends were 1 base for V and 5 bases for J; bases not matched to a gene: 1. The germline V gene has CDR1 SNHLY and CDR2 FYNNEI. The variable domain in full, with the rest retrieved from reference TRBV2 and TRBJ1-1, is EPEVTQTPSHQVTQMGQEVILRCVPISNHLYFYWYRQILGQKVEFLVSFYNNEISEKSEIFDDQFSVERPDGSNFTLKIRSTKLEDSAMYFCASSEDRGTEAFFGQGTRLTVV.

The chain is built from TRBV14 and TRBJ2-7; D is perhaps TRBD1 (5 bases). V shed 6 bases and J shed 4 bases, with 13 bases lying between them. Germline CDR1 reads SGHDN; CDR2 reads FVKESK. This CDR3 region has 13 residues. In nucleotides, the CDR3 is TGTGCCAGCAGTAATAGGGGTGTTTACGAGCAGTACGTC. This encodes CASSNRGVYEQYV.

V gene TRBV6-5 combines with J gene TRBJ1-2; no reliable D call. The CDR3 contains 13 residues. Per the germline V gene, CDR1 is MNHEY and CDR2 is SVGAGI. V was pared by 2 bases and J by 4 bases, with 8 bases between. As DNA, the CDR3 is TGTGCCAGCAGTTACAGGGCGGGCTATGGCTACACCTTC. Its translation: CASSYRAGYGYTF.

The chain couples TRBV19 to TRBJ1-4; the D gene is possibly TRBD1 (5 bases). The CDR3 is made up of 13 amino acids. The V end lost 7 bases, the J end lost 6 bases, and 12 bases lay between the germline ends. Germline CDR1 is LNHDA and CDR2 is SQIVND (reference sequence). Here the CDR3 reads CASTPGIDEKLFF. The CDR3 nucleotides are TGTGCCAGTACTCCAGGGATCGATGAAAAACTGTTTTTT.